The 32 T cell receptor beta chains listed next were all sequenced from one sample in a study of siplizumab effects on memory and regulatory T cells. Clones were sequenced by immunoSEQ multiplex PCR, and TCRdb holds only the in-frame ones, with some missing. The sample consists of some 97,000 clones, about 94% of them appearing once. The specimen was non-Treg CD4+ T cells sorted from blood. These receptors all stem from a human donor in good health.

The rearrangement joins TRBV29-1 to TRBJ2-1; D is perhaps TRBD2 (5 bases). The V end was cut by 6 bases, the J end by 8 bases, with 17 bases between. There are 13 residues in the CDR3. Germline V gene data show CDR1 as SQVTM and CDR2 as ANQGSEA. CDR3 loop: CSVPEAIVHEQFF. The DNA for the CDR3 is TGCAGCGTCCCGGAGGCGATCGTCCATGAGCAGTTCTTC.

V and J are TRBV27 and TRBJ2-1; 13 positions agree with TRBD2. V lost 5 bases, J lost 8 bases, and 6 bases stayed unmatched. Germline values: CDR1 MNHEY, CDR2 SMNVEV (reference sequence). The CDR3 runs to 15 residues. The CDR3 sequence is CASSQLAGGPDEQFF. The DNA of the CDR3 is TGTGCCAGCAGTCAACTAGCGGGAGGGCCCGATGAGCAGTTCTTC.

The chain couples TRBV20-1 to TRBJ2-7; no firm D call. Germline V gene data show CDR1 as DFQATT and CDR2 as SNEGSKA (reference sequence). CDR3 length: 11 residues. Trimming stripped 4 bases from V and 9 bases from J, with 13 bases between. CDR3 region: CSANKSLRQYF. For the CDR3, the DNA is TGCAGTGCTAATAAGTCCCTTCGGCAGTACTTC.

This chain links TRBV7-9 with TRBJ1-4; D perhaps matches TRBD1 (5 bases). This CDR3 comprises 13 residues. Germline V gene lookup returns CDR1 SEHNR and CDR2 FQNEAQ (reference sequence). V lost 9 bases and J lost 8, with 16 bases in between. The CDR3 loop reads CASGLQGGEKLFF. CDR3 sequence (DNA): TGTGCCAGTGGACTGCAGGGAGGCGAAAAACTGTTTTTT.

The chain is built from TRBV6-1 and TRBJ1-6; 8 nucleotides agree with TRBD1. Germline-derived CDR1 and CDR2 are MNHNS and SASEGT. V lost 4 bases to trimming and J lost 7 bases; unmatched junction nucleotides: 3. The CDR3 extends over 14 amino acids. The CDR3 DNA follows: TGTGCCAGCAGTGGGACAGGGCGGAATTCACCCCTCCACTTT. As protein: CASSGTGRNSPLHF.

The rearrangement links TRBV5-8 to TRBJ2-5, with 11 nucleotides matching TRBD1. The CDR3 has 15 amino acids. V shed 3 bases and J 7 bases; nucleotides not matched to a gene: 8. Germline CDR1 and CDR2: SGHTS and YDEGEE. CDR3 residues: CASSSWTGGYPTQYF. For the CDR3, the DNA is TGTGCCAGCAGCTCCTGGACAGGGGGCTATCCGACCCAGTACTTC.

The V and J genes are TRBV4-1 and TRBJ2-1, with TRBD1 matching over 11 bases. The germline gives CDR1 MGHRA, CDR2 YSYEKL. The CDR3 is 16 amino acids. The V segment lost 4 bases and the J segment 7 bases; nucleotides outside the gene matches: 9. In nucleotides, the CDR3 is TGCGCCAGCAGCCGAAAACCGGGACAGGGGGAGAATGAGCAGTTCTTC. It yields the protein CASSRKPGQGENEQFF.

This chain connects TRBV5-1 to TRBJ2-1; 7 nucleotides match TRBD1. Unmatched junction bases numbered 10, after V lost 6 bases and J lost 7 bases. The CDR3 length is 14 residues. Per germline, CDR1 SGHRS and CDR2 YFSETQ. The CDR3 loop reads CASMLDRVGNEQFF. DNA of the CDR3: TGCGCCAGCATGTTAGACAGGGTAGGAAATGAGCAGTTCTTC.

This chain joins TRBV27 and TRBJ2-5; 12 bases agree with TRBD2. With 5 bases clipped from V and 4 bases from J, the junction kept 11 bases outside the gene matches. The CDR3 is made up of 17 amino acids. CDR1 is MNHEY, CDR2 SMNVEV, per germline (reference sequence). CDR3 loop: CASSLSPAGLAGETQYF. The CDR3 region has the DNA TGTGCCAGCAGTCTTTCCCCAGCGGGACTAGCGGGAGAGACCCAGTACTTC.

The rearrangement joins TRBV5-1 to TRBJ1-1, with TRBD1 matching 8 bases. J was trimmed by 7 bases and V by 2 bases; bases with no gene match: 7. The CDR3 length is 14 residues. Germline lookup yields CDR1 SGHRS and CDR2 YFSETQ. Written as DNA, the CDR3 is TGCGCCAGCAGCTTAAGGACAGGGTTGGGTGAAGCTTTCTTT. Translated: CASSLRTGLGEAFF. Variable domain in full (rest from reference TRBV5-1 and TRBJ1-1): KAGVTQTPRYLIKTRGQQVTLSCSPISGHRSVSWYQQTPGQGLQFLFEYFSETQRNKGNFPGRFSGRQFSNSRSEMNVSTLELGDSALYLCASSLRTGLGEAFFGQGTRLTVV.

V and J are TRBV6-1 and TRBJ1-1; 8 nucleotides agree with TRBD1. This CDR3 has 14 amino acids. In germline, CDR1 is MNHNS, CDR2 SASEGT. Trimming took 5 bases from V and 0 from J; bases not matched to a gene: 2. The CDR3 sequence: CASSQQGVNTEAFF. CDR3 coding DNA: TGTGCCAGCAGTCAACAGGGGGTGAACACTGAAGCTTTCTTT.

V gene TRBV19 combines with J gene TRBJ2-1, with D perhaps TRBD1 (7 bases). V dropped 6 bases and J dropped 9 bases, with 18 bases sitting between them. Germline V CDR1 and CDR2: LNHDA, SQIVND (reference sequence). The CDR3 length is 14 residues. The CDR3 sequence is CASRPGGRLSEQFF. The CDR3 bases are TGTGCCAGTAGGCCAGGGGGGCGCTTGAGTGAGCAGTTCTTC.

V is TRBV11-2 and J is TRBJ1-3, with TRBD1 identical over 7 bases. Germline assignment: CDR1 SGHAT and CDR2 FQNNGV. CDR3 length: 15 residues. The ends lost 1 base at V and 1 base at J; junction bases unmatched: 1. The DNA of the CDR3 is TGTGCCAGCAGCTTAGCCAGGGGGTCTGGAAACACCATATATTTT. As protein: CASSLARGSGNTIYF.

The rearrangement uses TRBV9 and TRBJ2-1; a possible D gene is TRBD2 (5 bases). Trimming took off 4 bases at V and 8 bases at J, with 16 bases between the two ends. The germline V gene encodes CDR1 SGDLS and CDR2 YYNGEE. The CDR3 extends over 14 amino acids. CDR3 residues: CASSTGLSPYEQFF. The CDR3 region has the DNA TGTGCCAGCAGCACCGGACTCAGCCCATATGAGCAGTTCTTC.

This CDR3 reads CATSRRGESGELFF. The CDR3 DNA follows: TGTGCCACCAGCCGCAGGGGGGAATCCGGGGAGCTGTTTTTT. The chain couples TRBV15 to TRBJ2-2, with a possible D match to TRBD1 (7 bases). CDR3 length: 14 amino acids. Deletions cut 5 bases from V and 6 bases from J, with 13 bases between. Germline loops: CDR1 LNHNV, CDR2 YYDKDF (reference sequence).

The chain joins TRBV27 to TRBJ2-7, with no clear D. V dropped 6 bases and J dropped 0 bases, with 18 bases sitting between them. This CDR3 spans 16 amino acids. In germline, CDR1 is MNHEY, CDR2 SMNVEV (reference sequence). The CDR3 here is CASRMTRTDSSYEQYF. The CDR3, as DNA: TGTGCCAGCAGAATGACTCGGACGGATAGCTCCTACGAGCAGTACTTC.

This sequence joins TRBV5-4 and TRBJ2-7, with 9 nucleotides matching TRBD1. Germline V gene lookup returns CDR1 SGHNT and CDR2 YYREEE (reference sequence). The CDR3 contains 14 residues. J was trimmed by 2 bases and V by 0 bases; bases with no gene match: 0. CDR3 sequence: CASSLGTGAYEQYF. The CDR3 DNA is TGTGCCAGCAGCTTGGGGACAGGGGCCTACGAGCAGTACTTC.

The genes are TRBV5-1 and TRBJ2-3, with D unclear. The germline CDR1 and CDR2 sequences are SGHRS and YFSETQ. This CDR3 is built from 15 residues. Trimming stripped 1 base from V and 1 base from J, with 10 bases between. The CDR3 loop reads CASSLPTPGTDTQYF. The CDR3, as DNA: TGCGCCAGCAGCTTGCCTACCCCCGGCACAGATACGCAGTATTTT. The full variable domain, with the rest looked up from reference TRBV5-1 and TRBJ2-3, is KAGVTQTPRYLIKTRGQQVTLSCSPISGHRSVSWYQQTPGQGLQFLFEYFSETQRNKGNFPGRFSGRQFSNSRSEMNVSTLELGDSALYLCASSLPTPGTDTQYFGPGTRLTVL.

This clone was detected only a few times. The genes are TRBV7-9 and TRBJ2-7; possibly TRBD2 for D (5 bases). V lost 5 bases to trimming and J lost 6 bases, with 17 bases between them. CDR1 and CDR2 from the germline V gene are SEHNR and FQNEAQ (reference sequence). This CDR3 has 14 residues. In DNA form, the CDR3 reads TGTGCCAGCAGCACCGCCGGGGTGAGCGGCGAGCAGTACTTC. The encoded protein is CASSTAGVSGEQYF.

V is TRBV7-9 and J is TRBJ2-5; TRBD2 might be the D (6 bases). Germline lookup yields CDR1 SEHNR and CDR2 FQNEAQ (reference sequence). With 7 bases removed from V and 5 bases from J, the gap between germline ends came to 8 bases. The CDR3 contains 11 residues. CDR3 sequence reads: CASTGEETQYF. CDR3 nucleotide sequence: TGTGCCAGCACGGGGGAGGAGACCCAGTACTTC.

CDR3 amino acids: CASTGSGGRDEQFF. CDR3 coding DNA: TGTGCCAGCACGGGTAGCGGGGGGCGGGATGAGCAGTTCTTC. The rearrangement uses TRBV2 and TRBJ2-1; 10 bases match TRBD2. Germline V gene data show CDR1 as SNHLY and CDR2 as FYNNEI. V lost 7 bases to trimming and J lost 8 bases; unmatched junction nucleotides: 8. The CDR3 has 14 amino acids.

The chain has TRBV25-1 and TRBJ2-5; TRBD1 is a possible D gene (5 bases). The germline V gene encodes CDR1 MGHDK and CDR2 SYGVNS. V dropped 4 bases and J dropped 0 bases, with 12 bases sitting between them. The CDR3 is 15 amino acids. The CDR3 region is CASSAAGSYQETQYF. In nucleotides, the CDR3 is TGTGCCAGCAGTGCGGCAGGGTCGTACCAAGAGACCCAGTACTTC.

This chain connects TRBV10-3 to TRBJ2-2; D might be TRBD2 (6 bases). The germline CDR1 and CDR2 sequences are ENHRY and SYGVKD. This CDR3 spans 14 amino acids. V was trimmed by 3 bases and J by 3 bases, leaving 8 bases between them. CDR3 residues: CAISETGDTGELFF. In DNA form, the CDR3 reads TGTGCCATCAGTGAAACGGGAGACACCGGGGAGCTGTTTTTT.

This sequence joins TRBV7-9 and TRBJ2-1, with D maybe TRBD2 (6 bases). The CDR3 runs 9 residues. The V end was cut by 8 bases, the J end by 10 bases, with 6 bases between. The germline V gene has CDR1 SEHNR and CDR2 FQNEAQ (reference sequence). In DNA form, the CDR3 reads TGTGCCAGCGGGAGGGAGCAGTTCTTC. Its translation: CASGREQFF.

This chain connects TRBV6-5 to TRBJ2-5, with 10 bases aligning to TRBD2. CDR1 is MNHEY and CDR2 is SVGAGI in the germline V gene. CDR3 size: 15 residues. Losses at the gene ends were 4 bases for V and 4 bases for J; bases not matched to a gene: 6. The CDR3 nucleotides are TGTGCCAGCAGTTCCTTAGCGGGAGGAGGAGAGACCCAGTACTTC. Translating it yields CASSSLAGGGETQYF.

The gene calls are TRBV19 and TRBJ2-5; D remains ambiguous. Deletions cut 5 bases from V and 4 bases from J, with 11 bases between. This CDR3 has 13 amino acids. Germline values: CDR1 LNHDA, CDR2 SQIVND (reference sequence). The CDR3 bases are TGTGCCAGTAGTTCGAGTTCTCGAGAGACCCAGTACTTC. Protein: CASSSSSRETQYF.

The chain couples TRBV28 to TRBJ2-7; possible D gene TRBD2, 7 bases. This CDR3 contains 15 residues. V lost 2 bases to trimming and J lost 6 bases, with 17 bases between them. CDR1 is MDHEN, CDR2 SYDVKM, per germline. The CDR3 nucleotides are TGTGCCAGCAGTTTAGGGGAGGGACACGAAGGCGAGCAGTACTTC. It translates to CASSLGEGHEGEQYF.

The rearrangement uses TRBV18 and TRBJ2-7; TRBD2 agrees at 8 bases. The CDR3 length is 15 residues. The germline V gene encodes CDR1 KGHSH and CDR2 LQKENI. V lost 0 bases to trimming and J lost 5 bases; unmatched junction nucleotides: 6. The CDR3 region is CASSPPVAGFHEQYF. CDR3 nucleotides: TGTGCCAGCTCACCACCGGTAGCGGGGTTTCACGAGCAGTACTTC.

J is TRBJ1-1 and V is TRBV11-1, with D hard to call. V was trimmed by 2 bases and J by 3 bases, leaving 13 bases between them. Germline lookup yields CDR1 SGHAT and CDR2 FQDESV (reference sequence). CDR3 length: 15 amino acids. CDR3 bases: TGTGCCAGCAGCTTATTGGACGGACTGTACACTGAAGCTTTCTTT. It codes for CASSLLDGLYTEAFF.

The rearrangement uses TRBV2 and TRBJ2-7, with TRBD1 matching 7 bases. The CDR3 is made up of 13 amino acids. The germline V gene encodes CDR1 SNHLY and CDR2 FYNNEI. After removal of 5 bases from V and 4 bases from J, the junction contained 5 bases not matched to a gene. The CDR3, as DNA: TGTGCCAGCAGTCAGGACAGGTCTTACGAGCAGTACTTC. As protein: CASSQDRSYEQYF. The full variable domain, with the rest looked up from reference TRBV2 and TRBJ2-7, is EPEVTQTPSHQVTQMGQEVILRCVPISNHLYFYWYRQILGQKVEFLVSFYNNEISEKSEIFDDQFSVERPDGSNFTLKIRSTKLEDSAMYFCASSQDRSYEQYFGPGTRLTVT.

The V call is TRBV29-1, the J call TRBJ2-1, with TRBD2 as a possible D gene (6 bases). CDR1 and CDR2 (germline): SQVTM, ANQGSEA. The V and J ends lost 4 bases and 13 bases respectively, with 14 bases between them. The CDR3 runs to 11 residues. CDR3 in amino acids: CSVALLAAQFF. DNA of the CDR3: TGCAGCGTTGCTCTCTTAGCGGCCCAGTTCTTC.

The V gene is TRBV5-1, the J gene TRBJ1-4; 9 nucleotides align to TRBD1. The ends lost 3 bases at V and 0 bases at J; junction bases unmatched: 3. The CDR3 has 16 amino acids. In germline, CDR1 is SGHRS, CDR2 YFSETQ. Written as DNA, the CDR3 is TGCGCCAGCAGCTCACAGGGGGCGTCAACTAATGAAAAACTGTTTTTT. Its protein is CASSSQGASTNEKLFF.